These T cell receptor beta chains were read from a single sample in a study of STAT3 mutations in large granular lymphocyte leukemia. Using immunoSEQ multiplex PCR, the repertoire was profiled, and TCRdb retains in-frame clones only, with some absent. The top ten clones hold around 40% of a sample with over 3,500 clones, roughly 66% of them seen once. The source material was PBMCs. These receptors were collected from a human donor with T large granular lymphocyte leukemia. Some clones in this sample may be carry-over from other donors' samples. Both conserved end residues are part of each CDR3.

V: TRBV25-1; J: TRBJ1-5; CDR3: CASSESGWQPQHF
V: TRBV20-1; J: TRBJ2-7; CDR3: CSARMDEQYF
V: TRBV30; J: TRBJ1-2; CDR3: CAWSSSTDPTF
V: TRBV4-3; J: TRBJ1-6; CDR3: CASSPDRGAPASPLHF
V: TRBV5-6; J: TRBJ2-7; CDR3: CASSFNLLDRGDEQYF
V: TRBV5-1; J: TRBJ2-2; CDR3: CASSKGTSGFNTGELFF
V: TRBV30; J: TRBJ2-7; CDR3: CACSSGLAGYEQYF
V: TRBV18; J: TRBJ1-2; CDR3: CASSIGTGYGYTF
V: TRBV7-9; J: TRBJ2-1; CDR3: CASSSRFTEQFF
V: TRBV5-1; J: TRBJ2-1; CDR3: CASSLGARESHNEQFF
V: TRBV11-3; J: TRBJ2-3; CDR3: CASSPRRRPTDTQYF
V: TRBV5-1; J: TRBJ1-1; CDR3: CASSSGLGGDTEAFF
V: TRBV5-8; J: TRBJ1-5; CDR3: CASSLDGQSWPQHF
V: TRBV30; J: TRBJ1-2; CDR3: CAWDRGFGYTF
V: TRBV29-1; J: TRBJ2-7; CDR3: CSVRLTPKGLAGYEQYF
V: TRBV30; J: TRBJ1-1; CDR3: CAWKEGATEAFF
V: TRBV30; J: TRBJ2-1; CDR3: CAWSSKGTGDYNEQFF
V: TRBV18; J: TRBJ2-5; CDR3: CASSPPQAGEETQYF
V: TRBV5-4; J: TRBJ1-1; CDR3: CASSTYYRDTEAFF
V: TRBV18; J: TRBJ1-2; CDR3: CASSPEGDGYTF
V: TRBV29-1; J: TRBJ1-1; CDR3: CSVGGTTAGITEAFF
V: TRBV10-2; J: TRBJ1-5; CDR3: CASSEYNQPQHF
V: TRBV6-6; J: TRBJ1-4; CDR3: CASSPGQGNEKLFF
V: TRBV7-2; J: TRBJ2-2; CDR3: CASSLGTAGELFF
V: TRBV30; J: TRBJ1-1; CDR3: CAWKNGPSEAFF